This T cell receptor (beta chain) was sequenced for a study of cytotoxic CD8 clonotypes in ibrutinib-treated CLL. Profiling relied on immunoSEQ multiplex PCR, and the TCRdb table lists in-frame clones only, not all of them. Among 250,000 to 350,000 clones listed, roughly 76% were seen once. This clone showed up just a few times. The starting material was PBMCs, obtained at disease progression, from a patient treated with ibrutinib. The source is a human donor with chronic lymphocytic leukemia.

CDR3 sequence (DNA): TGCAGCGTTGTAATACGAAACACCATATATTTT. Translated, it gives CSVVIRNTIYF. The chain links TRBV29-1 to TRBJ1-3; unclear D gene. V shed 4 bases and J shed 5 bases, with 6 bases lying between them. The CDR3 is 11 residues long. Germline CDR1 reads SQVTM; CDR2 reads ANQGSEA.